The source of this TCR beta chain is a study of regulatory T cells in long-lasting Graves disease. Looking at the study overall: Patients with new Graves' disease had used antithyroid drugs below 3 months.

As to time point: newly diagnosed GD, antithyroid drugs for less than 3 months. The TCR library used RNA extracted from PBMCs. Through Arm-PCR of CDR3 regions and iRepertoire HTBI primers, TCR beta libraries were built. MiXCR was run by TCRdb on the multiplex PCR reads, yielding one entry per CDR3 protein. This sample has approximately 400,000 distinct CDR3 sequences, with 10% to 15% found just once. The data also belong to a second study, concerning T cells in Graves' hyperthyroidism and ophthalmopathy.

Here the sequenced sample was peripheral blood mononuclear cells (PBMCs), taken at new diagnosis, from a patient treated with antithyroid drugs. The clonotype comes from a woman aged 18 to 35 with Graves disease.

CDR3 amino acids: CASSLEAVRRYSGEKLFF. The CDR3 nucleotides are TGTGCCAGCAGCTTAGAAGCGGTCCGACGTTACTCGGGTGAAAAACTGTTTTTT. The chain uses TRBV7-9 and TRBJ1-4; D is uncertain. The CDR3 is 18 residues long. Trimming removed 1 base from V and 7 bases from J, with 22 bases in between. Germline V gives CDR1 SEHNR, CDR2 FQNEAQ (reference sequence).